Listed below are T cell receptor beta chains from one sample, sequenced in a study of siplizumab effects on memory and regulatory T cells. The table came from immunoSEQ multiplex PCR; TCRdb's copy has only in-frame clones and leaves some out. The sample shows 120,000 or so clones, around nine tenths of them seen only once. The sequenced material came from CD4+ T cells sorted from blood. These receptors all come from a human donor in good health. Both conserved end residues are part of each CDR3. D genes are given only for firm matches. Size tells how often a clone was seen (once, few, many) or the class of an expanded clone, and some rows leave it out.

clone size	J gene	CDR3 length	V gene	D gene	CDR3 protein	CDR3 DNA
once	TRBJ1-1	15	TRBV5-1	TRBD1	CASSPGGSLQTEAFF	TGCGCCAGCAGCCCAGGGGGCAGTTTACAAACTGAAGCTTTCTTT
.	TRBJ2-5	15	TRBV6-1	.	CASRSTRGQMATQYF	TGTGCCAGCAGGTCGACACGGGGCCAGATGGCGACCCAGTACTTC
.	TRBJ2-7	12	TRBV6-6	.	CASGPSSYEQYF	TGTGCCAGCGGCCCGAGCTCCTACGAGCAGTACTTC
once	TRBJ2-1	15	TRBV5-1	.	CASSTGPGGSNEQFF	TGCGCCAGCAGCACTGGGCCGGGGGGCAGCAATGAGCAGTTCTTC
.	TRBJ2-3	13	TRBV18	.	CASSPARGDTQYF	TGTGCCAGCTCACCTGCGAGGGGTGATACGCAGTATTTT
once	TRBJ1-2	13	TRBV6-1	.	CASNGRGHSGYTF	TGTGCCAGCAACGGACGGGGACACTCCGGCTACACCTTC
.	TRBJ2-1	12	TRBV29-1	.	CSVGPTGNEQFF	TGCAGCGTTGGGCCAACGGGGAATGAGCAGTTCTTC
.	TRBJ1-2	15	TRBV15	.	CATSRDLGANYGYTF	TGTGCCACCAGCAGAGATCTTGGGGCCAACTATGGCTACACCTTC
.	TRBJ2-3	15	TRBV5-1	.	CASSLEASSTDTQYF	TGCGCCAGCAGCTTGGAGGCCTCTAGCACAGATACGCAGTATTTT
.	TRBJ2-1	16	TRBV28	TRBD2	CASIPTSGRAYNEQFF	TGTGCCAGCATCCCCACCAGCGGGAGGGCCTACAATGAGCAGTTCTTC
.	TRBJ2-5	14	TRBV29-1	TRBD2	CSVNGRGSQETQYF	TGCAGCGTTAATGGGAGGGGCAGTCAAGAGACCCAGTACTTC
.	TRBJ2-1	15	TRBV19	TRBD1	CASSAAETGLNEQFF	TGTGCCAGTAGTGCAGCCGAGACAGGGCTTAATGAGCAGTTCTTC
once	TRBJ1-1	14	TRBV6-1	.	CASSEGQGPTEAFF	TGTGCCAGCAGTGAAGGCCAGGGCCCCACTGAAGCTTTCTTT
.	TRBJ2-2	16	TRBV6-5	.	CASSWDKWGGTGELFF	TGTGCCAGCAGTTGGGACAAATGGGGCGGCACCGGGGAGCTGTTTTTT
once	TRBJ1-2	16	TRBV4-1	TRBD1	CASSQDGGGMNYGYTF	TGCGCCAGCAGCCAAGATGGAGGGGGCATGAACTATGGCTACACCTTC
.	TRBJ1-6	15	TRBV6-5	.	CASSYSYGGGSPLHF	TGTGCCAGCAGTTACTCGTACGGGGGCGGGTCACCCCTCCACTTT
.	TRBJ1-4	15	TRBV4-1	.	CASSQEGAGREKLFF	TGCGCCAGCAGCCAAGAGGGGGCAGGGAGGGAAAAACTGTTTTTT
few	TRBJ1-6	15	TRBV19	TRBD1	CASTQTGQRGSPLHF	TGTGCCAGTACCCAAACGGGACAGAGAGGTTCACCCCTCCACTTT
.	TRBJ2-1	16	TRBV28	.	CASSSPGNPKTNEQFF	TGTGCCAGCAGTTCTCCCGGGAATCCGAAAACAAATGAGCAGTTCTTC
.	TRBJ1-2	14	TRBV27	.	CASSLRSVNYGYTF	TGTGCCAGCAGTTTGAGGTCCGTTAACTATGGCTACACCTTC
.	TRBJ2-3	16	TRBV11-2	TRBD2	CASSLGLAGSTDTQYF	TGTGCCAGCAGCTTAGGCTTAGCGGGGTCTACAGATACGCAGTATTTT
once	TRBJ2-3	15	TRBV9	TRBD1	CASSERGTGTNTQYF	TGTGCCAGCAGCGAGCGCGGGACAGGGACAAATACGCAGTATTTT
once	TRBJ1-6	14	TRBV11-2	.	CASSIHRPLESLHF	TGTGCCAGCAGCATCCACAGGCCTCTCGAGTCCCTCCACTTT
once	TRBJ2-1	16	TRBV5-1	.	CASSLAPGSSYNEQFF	TGCGCCAGCAGCTTGGCACCCGGGAGCTCCTACAATGAGCAGTTCTTC
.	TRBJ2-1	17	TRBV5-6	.	CASSFDRVGASAYEQFF	TGTGCCAGCAGCTTTGACAGGGTAGGGGCTAGCGCCTATGAGCAGTTCTTC
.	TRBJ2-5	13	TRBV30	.	CAWTRPNQETQYF	TGTGCCTGGACCCGGCCAAACCAAGAGACCCAGTACTTC
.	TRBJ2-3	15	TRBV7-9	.	CASSVGGATTDTQYF	TGTGCCAGCAGCGTCGGGGGCGCCACTACAGATACGCAGTATTTT
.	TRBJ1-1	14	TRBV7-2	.	CASSLTDMNTEAFF	TGTGCCAGCAGCCTGACAGACATGAACACTGAAGCTTTCTTT
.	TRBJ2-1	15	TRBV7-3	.	CASSLKPANYNEQFF	TGTGCCAGCAGCTTAAAGCCGGCTAACTACAATGAGCAGTTCTTC
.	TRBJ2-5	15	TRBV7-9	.	CASSRGALPQETQYF	TGTGCCAGCAGCCGAGGGGCACTTCCTCAAGAGACCCAGTACTTC
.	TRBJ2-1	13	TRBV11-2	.	CASSAGLPNEQFF	TGTGCCAGCAGCGCGGGACTCCCAAATGAGCAGTTCTTC
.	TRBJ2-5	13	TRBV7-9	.	CASSLGEGETQYF	TGTGCCAGCAGCTTAGGAGAGGGAGAGACCCAGTACTTC
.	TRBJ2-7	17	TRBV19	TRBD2	CASSISSPTSGSYEQYF	TGTGCCAGTAGTATATCCTCTCCGACTAGCGGGAGCTACGAGCAGTACTTC
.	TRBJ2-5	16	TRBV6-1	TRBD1	CASSEPGTAAKETQYF	TGTGCCAGCAGTGAACCCGGGACAGCAGCAAAAGAGACCCAGTACTTC
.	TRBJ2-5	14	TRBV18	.	CASSPGIKAETQYF	TGTGCCAGCTCACCCGGGATTAAGGCAGAGACCCAGTACTTC
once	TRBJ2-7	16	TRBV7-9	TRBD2	CASSEAGLAGVYEQYF	TGTGCCAGCAGCGAGGCGGGACTAGCGGGAGTTTACGAGCAGTACTTC
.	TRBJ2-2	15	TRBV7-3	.	CASSLSLANTGELFF	TGTGCCAGCAGCCTTTCACTAGCGAACACCGGGGAGCTGTTTTTT
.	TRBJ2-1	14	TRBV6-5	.	CASSRTRDYNEQFF	TGTGCCAGCAGCCGGACTCGGGACTACAATGAGCAGTTCTTC
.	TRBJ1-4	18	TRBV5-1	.	CASSLVPRLGSTNEKLFF	TGCGCCAGCAGCTTGGTCCCCCGCTTAGGGTCAACTAATGAAAAACTGTTTTTT
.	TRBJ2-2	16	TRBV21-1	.	CASSKLAGGNTGELFF	TGTGCCAGCAGCAAACTAGCGGGGGGCAACACCGGGGAGCTGTTTTTT
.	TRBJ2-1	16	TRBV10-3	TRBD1	CAISLTGTGSYNEQFF	TGTGCCATCAGTTTAACCGGGACAGGCTCCTACAATGAGCAGTTCTTC
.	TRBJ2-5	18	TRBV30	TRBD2	CAWSISMGGLAAQETQYF	TGTGCCTGGAGTATCTCGATGGGAGGACTAGCGGCCCAAGAGACCCAGTACTTC
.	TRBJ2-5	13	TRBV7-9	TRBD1	CASGDRAQETQYF	TGTGCCAGCGGGGACAGGGCTCAAGAGACCCAGTACTTC
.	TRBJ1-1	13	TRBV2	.	CASSLTGNTEAFF	TGTGCCAGCAGCCTTACAGGGAACACTGAAGCTTTCTTT
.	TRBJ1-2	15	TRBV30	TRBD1	CACGRGPGGNYGYTF	TGTGCCTGCGGGAGGGGGCCAGGCGGTAACTATGGCTACACCTTC
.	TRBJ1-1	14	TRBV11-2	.	CASSFKGVGTEAFF	TGTGCCAGCAGCTTTAAGGGGGTGGGCACTGAAGCTTTCTTT